Following are 30 T cell receptor beta chains from one sample sequenced in a study of T-cell reconstitution after alpha-beta-depleted transplantation in children. Unique molecular identifiers featured in how the TCRbeta library was prepared. TCRdb re-called the PCR reads through MiXCR, storing one row per CDR3 protein. The sample has about 580,000 distinct CDR3 sequences, roughly 23% seen once. The sample in question was PBMCs, mostly from graft donor cells, obtained 360 days after TCRalphabeta/CD19-depleted stem cell transplant. Source of these receptors: a boy in the first two years of life who had a stem cell transplant for acute myeloid leukemia, so the T cells may come from the graft donor.

This clonotype was counted many times. CDR3 in amino acids: CSAPGGGAKADTQYF. The CDR3 nucleotides are TGCAGTGCGCCTGGCGGCGGGGCAAAGGCAGATACGCAGTATTTT. The chain uses TRBV20-1 and TRBJ2-3; possible D gene TRBD2, 6 bases. V shed 6 bases and J shed 4 bases, with 20 bases lying between them. CDR1 DFQATT and CDR2 SNEGSKA come from the germline V gene (reference sequence). This CDR3 spans 15 amino acids.

In its sample, this clonotype was seen many times. The gene calls are TRBV15 and TRBJ1-1; D call uncertain. Germline CDR1 and CDR2: LNHNV and YYDKDF (reference sequence). Trimming pared 5 bases from V and 0 bases from J, leaving 10 bases between. The CDR3 is 14 residues long. The CDR3: CATSATEMNTEAFF. The CDR3 coding sequence is TGTGCCACCAGCGCCACGGAGATGAACACTGAAGCTTTCTTT.

This clonotype occurred many times. CDR3 loop: CSVGTEGNTGELFF. The CDR3 nucleotides read TGCAGCGTTGGGACGGAGGGTAACACCGGGGAGCTGTTTTTT. The chain recombines TRBV29-1 with TRBJ2-2; perhaps TRBD2 as D (6 bases). The CDR3 covers 14 residues. Germline V gene lookup returns CDR1 SQVTM and CDR2 ANQGSEA. Trimming removed 4 bases at V and 2 bases at J, with 11 bases between.

This sequence joins TRBV12-3 or TRBV12-4 and TRBJ1-4; D uncertain. V dropped 1 base and J dropped 11 bases, with 14 bases sitting between them. There are 14 residues in the CDR3. The chain's CDR3 is CASSLGVGVEKLFF. CDR3 in DNA: TGTGCCAGCAGTTTAGGCGTCGGGGTGGAGAAACTGTTTTTT.

This clonotype showed up many times. The chain links TRBV12-3 or TRBV12-4 to TRBJ1-3; D remains ambiguous. V lost 6 bases, J lost 6 bases, and 6 bases lay in between. The CDR3 length is 11 residues. The CDR3 region is CASSPSNTIYF. The DNA for the CDR3 is TGTGCCAGCAGCCCCTCAAACACCATATATTTT.

V and J are TRBV5-1 and TRBJ2-6; D is unresolved. Between the trimmed V and J ends, which lost 5 bases and 0 bases, there was a span of 9 bases. Germline-derived CDR1 and CDR2 are SGHRS and YFSETQ. The CDR3 has 15 residues. For the CDR3, the DNA is TGCGCCAGCAGGGAAACGATCTCTGGGGCCAACGTCCTGACTTTC. It encodes CASRETISGANVLTF.

The chain joins TRBV3-1 to TRBJ2-1; 10 bases match TRBD2. Germline V lookup: CDR1 LGHDT, CDR2 YNNKEL (reference sequence). The CDR3 contains 15 residues. J gave up 6 bases and V 0 bases, and 2 bases lay outside the gene matches. CDR3 loop: CASSQDLAGANEQFF. The CDR3 DNA reads as TGTGCCAGCAGCCAAGACCTAGCGGGGGCCAATGAGCAGTTCTTC.

V usage is TRBV9 and J usage is TRBJ2-1, with no clear D. CDR1 is SGDLS and CDR2 is YYNGEE in the germline V gene. The V gene lost 0 bases and the J gene lost 3 bases, with 7 bases spanning the gap. This CDR3 has 14 amino acids. CDR3 loop: CASSVGRNYNEQFF. CDR3 in DNA: TGTGCCAGCAGCGTAGGACGGAACTACAATGAGCAGTTCTTC.

This clonotype was seen ten or more times. This chain connects TRBV6-5 to TRBJ2-3, with D perhaps TRBD1 or TRBD2 (6 bases each). The CDR3 runs 14 residues. Trimming left V 2 bases short and J 3 bases short, with 9 bases between. CDR1 is MNHEY and CDR2 is SVGAGI in the germline V gene. The CDR3 DNA sequence: TGTGCCAGCAGTTACCGGGGGCAGACAGATACGCAGTATTTT. Residues: CASSYRGQTDTQYF.

This clonotype has at least ten counts. The V gene is TRBV11-2, the J gene TRBJ1-5; 8 bases are a match to TRBD1. The V gene's germline CDR1 is SGHAT and CDR2 FQNNGV. After removal of 4 bases from V and 4 bases from J, the junction contained 3 bases not matched to a gene. The CDR3 contains 14 residues. The CDR3 DNA follows: TGTGCCAGCAGCTCAACAGGGGGGAATCAGCCCCAGCATTTT. This gives the protein CASSSTGGNQPQHF.

The gene calls are TRBV7-9 and TRBJ2-7; D possibly corresponds to TRBD1 (5 bases). Between the trimmed V and J ends, which lost 2 bases and 6 bases, there was a span of 17 bases. The length of the CDR3 is 15 residues. Germline assignment: CDR1 SEHNR and CDR2 FQNEAQ (reference sequence). The CDR3 spells CASSLSEGVLGEQYV. CDR3 sequence (DNA): TGTGCCAGCAGCTTATCAGAAGGGGTCTTAGGCGAGCAGTACGTC.

V usage is TRBV29-1 and J usage is TRBJ1-5, with a weak D call TRBD1 (5 bases). The CDR3 runs to 12 residues. Germline CDR1 and CDR2: SQVTM and ANQGSEA. Trimming left V 4 bases short and J 2 bases short, with 6 bases between. The CDR3 reads CSVGDGNQPQHF. As DNA, the CDR3 is TGCAGCGTTGGGGACGGCAATCAGCCCCAGCATTTT.

Of note for this clonotype: A single base separates this from a much larger clone, so it may be a read error. The chain carries TRBV20-1 and TRBJ2-1, with 14 bases lining up with TRBD2. CDR3 size: 16 residues. The germline V gene encodes CDR1 DFQATT and CDR2 SNEGSKA (reference sequence). The CDR3: CCARDGTSGGYNEQFF. The CDR3 DNA reads as TGCTGTGCTAGGGATGGGACTAGCGGGGGTTACAATGAGCAGTTCTTC.

The genes are TRBV13 and TRBJ2-1; D assignment may be TRBD1 or TRBD2 (5 bases each). V dropped 5 bases and J dropped 6 bases, with 11 bases sitting between them. This CDR3 is built from 13 residues. The V gene's germline CDR1 is PRHDT and CDR2 FYEKMQ (reference sequence). Written as DNA, the CDR3 is TGTGCCAGCAGCCGGGAACAGGCCAATGAGCAGTTCTTC. It is translated as CASSREQANEQFF.

J is TRBJ2-3 and V is TRBV27; 7 bases are a match to TRBD2. The germline CDR1 and CDR2 sequences are MNHEY and SMNVEV (reference sequence). CDR3 length: 17 amino acids. The V segment lost 5 bases and the J segment 8 bases; nucleotides outside the gene matches: 19. This CDR3 is CASSPRGSAGQHATQYF. The DNA of the CDR3 is TGTGCCAGCAGTCCCCGCGGGAGCGCCGGGCAGCATGCTACGCAGTATTTT.

In its sample, this clonotype was seen a few times. This chain uses TRBV29-1 with TRBJ2-5; D may be TRBD1 (5 bases). The CDR3 runs 14 residues. Between the trimmed V and J ends, which lost 2 bases and 6 bases, there was a span of 16 bases. Germline CDR1 reads SQVTM; CDR2 reads ANQGSEA. The CDR3 here is CSVESKRGVKTQYF. For the CDR3, the DNA is TGCAGCGTTGAAAGCAAAAGGGGTGTAAAGACCCAGTACTTC.

This clonotype has ten or more counts. The chain employs TRBV12-3 or TRBV12-4 and TRBJ2-1; D remains ambiguous. Trimming stripped 2 bases from V and 8 bases from J, with 7 bases between. The CDR3 extends over 12 amino acids. The CDR3 reads CASSLRLDEQFF. The CDR3 DNA reads as TGTGCCAGCAGTTTACGGTTGGATGAGCAGTTCTTC.

The rearrangement links TRBV28 to TRBJ1-1; TRBD1 matches 8 bases. Unmatched junction bases numbered 6, after V lost 1 base and J lost 2 bases. Per germline, CDR1 MDHEN and CDR2 SYDVKM. The CDR3 loop spans 16 amino acids. CDR3 nucleotides: TGTGCCAGCAGTTTATTGGACAGGGCCGGAAACACTGAAGCTTTCTTT. Translating it yields CASSLLDRAGNTEAFF.

This clonotype was seen repeatedly, ten times or more. This chain connects TRBV20-1 to TRBJ2-5; perhaps TRBD2 as D (6 bases). The CDR3 is made up of 13 amino acids. The V end was cut by 4 bases, the J end by 6 bases, with 15 bases between. Germline CDR1 is DFQATT and CDR2 is SNEGSKA (reference sequence). CDR3 nucleotides: TGCAGTGCTATATATCCAGGGAGGAAGACCCAGTACTTC. Translation: CSAIYPGRKTQYF.

This clonotype was picked up a small number of times. The V gene is TRBV20-1, the J gene TRBJ2-7; 12 bases line up with TRBD1. CDR3 length equals 14 residues. Germline CDR1 is DFQATT and CDR2 is SNEGSKA (reference sequence). V was clipped by 6 bases and J by 6 bases; unmatched bases: 9. The CDR3 spells CSAIPGQGAGEQYV. The CDR3 coding sequence is TGCAGTGCCATACCGGGACAGGGGGCTGGCGAGCAGTACGTC.

At least ten counts were recorded for this clonotype. This rearrangement joins TRBV20-1 to TRBJ2-5, with 8 bases fitting TRBD1. This CDR3 spans 13 amino acids. Germline loops: CDR1 DFQATT, CDR2 SNEGSKA (reference sequence). With 5 bases clipped from V and 3 bases from J, the junction kept 5 bases outside the gene matches. As DNA, the CDR3 is TGCAGTGCTGGGAACAGGGGGAAAGAGACCCAGTACTTC. It is translated as CSAGNRGKETQYF.

The chain uses TRBV7-2 and TRBJ2-7, with TRBD2 matching over 9 bases. Germline V CDR1 and CDR2: SGHTA, FQGNSA. V was clipped by 1 base and J by 4 bases; unmatched bases: 2. The CDR3 runs to 14 residues. The DNA for the CDR3 is TGTGCCAGCAGCTTAGGACTAGCGGAGTACGAGCAGTACTTC. The encoded protein is CASSLGLAEYEQYF.

Many counts were recorded for this clonotype. In DNA, the CDR3 is TGTGCCAGCAGGCCGGGACAGGGTGAGACCCAGTACTTC. It is translated as CASRPGQGETQYF. The chain carries TRBV12-3 or TRBV12-4 and TRBJ2-5; 9 bases are shared with TRBD1. The CDR3 length is 13 residues. J lost 5 bases, V lost 6 bases, and 4 bases had no gene match.

This chain joins TRBV6-5 and TRBJ2-5; D is ambiguous. The CDR3 covers 12 residues. Germline CDR1 and CDR2: MNHEY and SVGAGI. Trimming pared 6 bases from V and 4 bases from J, leaving 9 bases between. The CDR3: CASSPNRETQYF. CDR3 nucleotides: TGTGCCAGCAGCCCAAACCGAGAGACCCAGTACTTC.

This clonotype appeared many times. This rearrangement joins TRBV12-3 or TRBV12-4 to TRBJ2-3; D not certain. CDR3 size: 13 residues. V lost 3 bases and J 9 bases, leaving 13 bases between the germline ends. The CDR3: CASSFPERVTQYF. DNA for the CDR3: TGTGCCAGCAGTTTCCCAGAGAGAGTAACGCAGTATTTT.

The V call is TRBV14, the J call TRBJ2-3, with D unresolved. V gave up 1 base and J gave up 6 bases, with 8 bases separating them. The CDR3 is 13 residues long. Germline CDR1 SGHDN, CDR2 FVKESK. CDR3: CASSQGVVDTQYF. The CDR3 DNA is TGTGCCAGCAGCCAAGGTGTGGTCGATACGCAGTATTTT.

This clonotype has a count of ten or more. The chain links TRBV24-1 to TRBJ2-1; TRBD2 aligns across 8 bases. Germline CDR1 and CDR2: KGHDR and SFDVKD. The trim removed 3 bases at V and 2 bases at J, leaving 5 bases unmatched. The CDR3 consists of 16 residues. CDR3 residues: CATSDSGGAAYNEQFF. CDR3 nucleotide sequence: TGTGCCACCAGTGATAGCGGGGGCGCTGCCTACAATGAGCAGTTCTTC.

The sample holds many counts of this clonotype. V is TRBV20-1 and J is TRBJ2-7; 7 bases agree with TRBD2. The CDR3 covers 13 residues. Trimming took 5 bases from V and 6 from J; bases not matched to a gene: 10. Germline lookup yields CDR1 DFQATT and CDR2 SNEGSKA (reference sequence). CDR3 DNA sequence: TGCAGTGCTCACGGGGGGTCCTCCGGCGAGCAGTACTTC. Its translation: CSAHGGSSGEQYF.

The chain combines TRBV12-3 or TRBV12-4 with TRBJ1-1, with D maybe TRBD1 (5 bases). Trimming left V 5 bases short and J 0 bases short, with 10 bases between. The CDR3 covers 14 residues. The CDR3 coding sequence is TGTGCCAGCAGTCTGGGACCGTTGAACACTGAAGCTTTCTTT. Translation: CASSLGPLNTEAFF.

V is TRBV4-2 and J is TRBJ2-1; no clear D. Germline V gene sequence: CDR1 LGHNA, CDR2 YNFKEQ. The ends were cut back, 10 bases at V and 6 bases at J, with 16 bases in the middle. This CDR3 region has 13 residues. The CDR3 sequence: CAIGHGLINEQFF. The CDR3 DNA is TGTGCCATCGGCCATGGGCTTATCAATGAGCAGTTCTTC.